Shown below are 24 T cell receptor beta chains from a single sample sequenced in a study of T cell responses to AZD1222 COVID-19 vaccine. Repertoires were generated with immunoSEQ multiplex PCR, while TCRdb's copy carries only in-frame clones and drops some. The sample lists around 140,000 clones, roughly 92% occurring once. The sequencing here drew on peripheral blood, taken on day 0 of AZD1222 vaccination. The receptors were gathered from an adult in good health.

The chain couples TRBV6-5 to TRBJ2-7; D might be TRBD1 (5 bases). This CDR3 spans 11 amino acids. The germline V gene has CDR1 MNHEY and CDR2 SVGAGI. V lost 8 bases and J lost 5, with 10 bases in between. CDR3 coding DNA: TGTGCCAGCCTGACCAGGGACGAGCAGTACTTC. Its translation: CASLTRDEQYF.

The CDR3 DNA reads as TGCAGCGTTGCTAAGACAGGGGTGAATGAAAAACTGTTTTTT. Its protein product is CSVAKTGVNEKLFF. The chain couples TRBV29-1 to TRBJ1-4, with 8 bases lining up with TRBD1. The CDR3 consists of 14 residues. J gave up 5 bases and V 4 bases, and 6 bases lay outside the gene matches. CDR1 and CDR2 from the germline V gene are SQVTM and ANQGSEA.

This chain uses TRBV2 with TRBJ1-2; no reliable D call. This CDR3 region has 12 residues. Per the germline V gene, CDR1 is SNHLY and CDR2 is FYNNEI. Trimming left V 5 bases short and J 0 bases short, with 4 bases between. The CDR3 DNA follows: TGTGCCAGCAGTACAGCTAACTATGGCTACACCTTC. It codes for CASSTANYGYTF.

This chain connects TRBV12-5 to TRBJ2-7; D remains ambiguous. V was clipped by 3 bases and J by 2 bases, with 5 bases between them. From germline, CDR1 is LGHNT and CDR2 FRNRAP. CDR3 length: 12 residues. The CDR3 DNA sequence: TGTGCTAGTGGTTTTGGTCCCTACGAGCAGTACTTC. Translated: CASGFGPYEQYF.

The chain joins TRBV3-1 (or the pseudogene TRBV3-2) to TRBJ1-1, with 7 positions matching TRBD1. V shed 1 base, J shed 9 bases, and the junction held 8 bases outside the gene matches. In germline, CDR1 is LGHDT, CDR2 YNNKEL (reference sequence). The CDR3 is 14 residues long. CDR3 residues: CASSQGRQGGKAFF. The CDR3, as DNA: TGTGCCAGCAGCCAAGGCCGGCAGGGGGGAAAAGCTTTCTTT.

This chain joins TRBV7-2 and TRBJ1-4; possible D gene TRBD1, 6 bases. The CDR3 totals 14 residues. The germline V gene has CDR1 SGHTA and CDR2 FQGNSA. V shed 4 bases and J shed 5 bases, with 11 bases lying between them. The CDR3: CASSYPGGNEKLFF. For the CDR3, the DNA is TGTGCCAGCAGCTACCCGGGGGGCAATGAAAAACTGTTTTTT. Drawing the rest from reference TRBV7-2 and TRBJ1-4, the complete variable domain is GAGVSQSPSNKVTEKGKDVELRCDPISGHTALYWYRQSLGQGLEFLIYFQGNSAPDKSGLPSDRFSAERTGGSVSTLTIQRTQQEDSAVYLCASSYPGGNEKLFFGSGTQLSVL.

The chain combines TRBV2 with TRBJ1-2; D is uncertain. The CDR3 totals 14 residues. Germline CDR1 and CDR2: SNHLY and FYNNEI. Trimming removed 3 bases at V and 2 bases at J, with 10 bases between. The chain's CDR3 is CASSEHDINYGYTF. The CDR3 DNA reads TGTGCCAGCAGTGAGCACGACATAAACTATGGCTACACCTTC.

The chain combines TRBV2 with TRBJ1-2; 7 nucleotides line up with TRBD1. There are 14 residues in the CDR3. V lost 0 bases, J lost 7 bases, and 5 bases stayed unmatched. In germline, CDR1 is SNHLY, CDR2 FYNNEI. DNA for the CDR3: TGTGCCAGCAGTGAAGCTATGACAGGGTTTGGCTACACCTTC. Translated, it gives CASSEAMTGFGYTF.

The chain joins TRBV6-2 or TRBV6-3 to TRBJ2-7; D perhaps matches TRBD2 (6 bases). Trimming stripped 5 bases from V and 5 bases from J, with 16 bases between. The germline gives CDR1 MNHEY, CDR2 SVGEGT. The CDR3 consists of 14 residues. The CDR3 nucleotides read TGTGCCAGCAGTATTAGCGGCCCCCGAAACGAGCAGTACTTC. It specifies CASSISGPRNEQYF.

This chain uses TRBV9 with TRBJ2-7; D gene ambiguous. V was shortened by 4 bases and J by 3 bases, with 20 bases between the two germline ends. CDR3 size: 16 residues. CDR1 is SGDLS and CDR2 is YYNGEE in the germline V gene. The CDR3 DNA sequence: TGTGCCAGCAGCTCCACTTCGGTGTTCTCCATCTACGAGCAGTACTTC. It yields the protein CASSSTSVFSIYEQYF. The variable domain in full, with the rest retrieved from reference TRBV9 and TRBJ2-7, is DSGVTQTPKHLITATGQRVTLRCSPRSGDLSVYWYQQSLDQGLQFLIQYYNGEERAKGNILERFSAQQFPDLHSELNLSSLELGDSALYFCASSSTSVFSIYEQYFGPGTRLTVT.

The gene calls are TRBV19 and TRBJ1-1; TRBD1 agrees at 11 bases. The CDR3 covers 15 residues. With 1 base clipped from V and 3 bases from J, the junction kept 1 base outside the gene matches. CDR1 and CDR2 (germline): LNHDA, SQIVND (reference sequence). The CDR3 coding sequence is TGTGCCAGTAGTATAGGGACAGGGGGCCACACTGAAGCTTTCTTT. This codes for CASSIGTGGHTEAFF.

This sequence joins TRBV28 and TRBJ2-2; D gene unclear. Germline V gene lookup returns CDR1 MDHEN and CDR2 SYDVKM. The CDR3 is made up of 16 amino acids. Trimming shortened V by 3 bases and J by 2 bases, and 13 bases separated the two germline ends. The CDR3 is CASSFLPLDNTGELFF. CDR3 DNA: TGTGCCAGCAGTTTTCTTCCCCTTGACAACACCGGGGAGCTGTTTTTT.

The chain recombines TRBV3-1 (or the pseudogene TRBV3-2) with TRBJ2-7; 9 bases agree with TRBD2. Germline V gene lookup returns CDR1 LGHDT and CDR2 YNNKEL (reference sequence). The V gene end was trimmed by 0 bases and the J gene end by 5 bases; junction bases not matched to a gene: 14. The CDR3 is 18 residues long. This CDR3 is CASSQDLAGGPDSDEQYF. The CDR3, as DNA: TGTGCCAGCAGCCAAGATCTGGCGGGGGGGCCTGACAGTGACGAGCAGTACTTC.

The V call is TRBV5-1, the J call TRBJ1-1; a possible D gene is TRBD1 (5 bases). V dropped 4 bases and J dropped 0 bases, with 10 bases sitting between them. Germline-derived CDR1 and CDR2 are SGHRS and YFSETQ. CDR3 length: 14 amino acids. CDR3 amino acids: CASSGGVMNTEAFF. CDR3 nucleotide sequence: TGCGCCAGCAGCGGAGGGGTTATGAACACTGAAGCTTTCTTT.

J is TRBJ1-2 and V is TRBV5-1; 9 bases match TRBD1. This CDR3 is 15 amino acids long. J lost 6 bases, V lost 0 bases, and 6 bases had no gene match. Germline CDR1 reads SGHRS; CDR2 reads YFSETQ. The CDR3 DNA sequence: TGCGCCAGCAGCTTGGCGGACAGGGGTCAAGATGGCTACACCTTC. This translates into CASSLADRGQDGYTF.

This chain uses TRBV19 with TRBJ2-5, with 9 bases fitting TRBD1. Germline V gives CDR1 LNHDA, CDR2 SQIVND (reference sequence). V lost 3 bases and J lost 5; bases outside the gene matches: 7. CDR3 length: 15 amino acids. In DNA, the CDR3 is TGTGCCAGTAGTATGGTGGGACAGGGCCCTGAGACCCAGTACTTC. This sequence encodes CASSMVGQGPETQYF.

J is TRBJ1-1 and V is TRBV11-3, with no clear D. The ends were cut back, 1 base at V and 1 base at J, with 7 bases in the middle. The CDR3 covers 14 residues. CDR1 and CDR2 (germline): SGHNT, YENEEA. CDR3 amino acids: CASSLGLGNTEAFF. CDR3 nucleotide sequence: TGTGCCAGCAGCTTAGGTCTGGGGAACACTGAAGCTTTCTTT.

On this clone itself: The germline gene is not matched at one end of the junction; a read error may be the cause. V usage is TRBV7-7 and J usage is TRBJ2-5; D ambiguous. The germline gives CDR1 SSHAT, CDR2 FNYEAQ (reference sequence). This CDR3 has 13 amino acids. This CDR3 is CASSPEPQETQYF. In DNA form, the CDR3 reads TGTGCTAGCAGCCCAGAACCCCAAGAGACCCAGTACTTC. Variable domain in full (rest from reference TRBV7-7 and TRBJ2-5): GAGVSQSPRYKVTKRGQDVTLRCDPISSHATLYWYQQALGQGPEFLTYFNYEAQPDKSGLPSDRFSAERPEGSISTLTIQRTEQRDSAMYRCASSPEPQETQYFGPGTRLLVL.

The rearrangement uses TRBV6-2 or TRBV6-3 and TRBJ1-4; no clear D gene. The germline CDR1 and CDR2 sequences are MNHEY and SVGEGT. The CDR3 consists of 13 residues. The V end lost 0 bases, the J end lost 1 base, and 0 bases lay between the germline ends. The CDR3 bases are TGTGCCAGCAGTTACTCAACTAATGAAAAACTGTTTTTT. Its protein product is CASSYSTNEKLFF.

This chain joins TRBV9 and TRBJ2-1; the match to TRBD2 covers 9 bases. Losses at the gene ends were 4 bases for V and 6 bases for J; bases not matched to a gene: 8. CDR1 SGDLS and CDR2 YYNGEE come from the germline V gene. CDR3 length: 15 amino acids. CDR3 residues: CASSKGLADFNEQFF. In nucleotides, the CDR3 is TGTGCCAGCAGCAAGGGACTAGCAGATTTCAATGAGCAGTTCTTC.

The J gene is TRBJ2-1, the V gene TRBV7-3, with TRBD2 matching over 10 bases. V dropped 2 bases and J dropped 7; count of bases not matched to a gene: 11. This CDR3 comprises 17 residues. Germline V gene data show CDR1 as SGHTA and CDR2 as FQGTGA. Here the CDR3 DNA reads TGTGCCAGCAGCTTACGATTTCAACCGGGACTAGCGAATGAGCAGTTCTTC. Translated: CASSLRFQPGLANEQFF.

The chain has TRBV4-1 and TRBJ1-1; D not resolved. CDR1 is MGHRA and CDR2 is YSYEKL in the germline V gene. V was clipped by 0 bases and J by 5 bases, with 10 bases between them. The CDR3 loop spans 14 amino acids. CDR3 in DNA: TGCGCCAGCAGCCAAGAGGGGTTGAGGACTGAAGCTTTCTTT. It codes for CASSQEGLRTEAFF.

This chain links TRBV11-2 with TRBJ2-7; no clear D. Germline loops: CDR1 SGHAT, CDR2 FQNNGV. The germline V and J ends were trimmed by 1 base and 3 bases, with 7 bases remaining between them. The CDR3 covers 13 residues. The CDR3 loop reads CASSLAGNYEQYF. The CDR3 DNA reads TGTGCCAGCAGCTTAGCTGGGAACTACGAGCAGTACTTC.

The rearrangement uses TRBV11-3 and TRBJ2-2; 9 bases line up with TRBD2. The CDR3 is 17 residues long. The germline V gene encodes CDR1 SGHNT and CDR2 YENEEA. V trimming: 2 bases; J trimming: 7 bases; junction bases outside the gene matches: 11. CDR3 in DNA: TGTGCCAGCAGCTTATATACGCGGGAGGGCCGAGGCGGGGAGCTGTTTTTT. It codes for CASSLYTREGRGGELFF.